This T cell receptor (beta chain) stems from a study of T cell responses to AZD1222 COVID-19 vaccine. The assay was immunoSEQ multiplex PCR, and TCRdb's table has in-frame clones only and misses some. Among about 170,000 clones listed, approximately 90% were seen once. Study conclusions and caveats: Females made up more of the donors, who were largely white British, and clonal diversity may have come out too low. Spike as a whole was targeted by vaccine-associated CD4 TCRs, dominant at 160-218 and 743-854. Recipients of AZD1222 seropositive at baseline numbered only five or six. Spike-specific TCR depth and breadth grew after two AZD1222 doses.

This clone was detected only once. Its antigen is as yet unknown. The sequences come from peripheral blood, collected on day 0 of AZD1222 vaccination. The source is an adult in good health.

CDR3 sequence: CASSPPSSTDTQYF. For the CDR3, the DNA is TGTGCCAGCAGCCCACCATCCAGCACAGATACGCAGTATTTT. The rearrangement joins TRBV6-5 to TRBJ2-3; D is uncertain. The CDR3 covers 14 residues. V shed 6 bases and J shed 0 bases, with 10 bases lying between them. Germline V gene sequence: CDR1 MNHEY, CDR2 SVGAGI.